Following are 26 T cell receptor beta chains from one sample sequenced in a study of response to subunit inactivated influenza vaccine. TCRdb reprocessed the RT-PCR reads with MiXCR, giving one entry per CDR3 protein. Of about 520,000 distinct CDR3 sequences listed, 25% are singletons. The input for sequencing was CD4+ T cells sorted from PBMCs, taken roughly 5 days after vaccination. All receptors come from a man aged 45-65 years who received an inactivated influenza vaccine.

V and J are TRBV20-1 and TRBJ2-1, with TRBD2 matching over 8 bases. CDR3 length: 20 residues. J was trimmed by 0 bases and V by 5 bases; bases with no gene match: 21. Per germline, CDR1 DFQATT and CDR2 SNEGSKA (reference sequence). The CDR3 spells CSAARRVAGIISLSYNEQFF. CDR3 nucleotides: TGCAGTGCTGCCCGTAGGGTAGCGGGGATCATATCCCTCTCCTACAATGAGCAGTTCTTC.

The chain carries TRBV3-1 and TRBJ2-1, with 9 bases aligning to TRBD2. Trimming cost V 6 bases and J 9 bases; bases outside gene matches: 9. The CDR3 has 14 amino acids. Germline loops: CDR1 LGHDT, CDR2 YNNKEL (reference sequence). DNA of the CDR3: TGTGCCAGCAGTACCCGGGCTAGCGGGGCTGAGCAGTTCTTC. Protein: CASSTRASGAEQFF.

This clonotype was seen a few times. This chain joins TRBV14 and TRBJ2-1, with D unclear. There are 14 residues in the CDR3. The V gene lost 0 bases and the J gene lost 9 bases, with 12 bases spanning the gap. CDR1 and CDR2 (germline): SGHDN, FVKESK. CDR3 loop: CASSQDLSRSEQFF. In DNA form, the CDR3 reads TGTGCCAGCAGCCAAGATCTCAGTAGGAGTGAGCAGTTCTTC. Combining the CDR3 with reference TRBV14 and TRBJ2-1 gives the whole variable domain EAGVTQFPSHSVIEKGQTVTLRCDPISGHDNLYWYRRVMGKEIKFLLHFVKESKQDESGMPNNRFLAERTGGTYSTLKVQPAELEDSGVYFCASSQDLSRSEQFFGPGTRLTVL.

The chain links TRBV18 to TRBJ2-7; 10 bases are shared with TRBD2. From germline, CDR1 is KGHSH and CDR2 LQKENI. After removal of 2 bases from V and 4 bases from J, the junction contained 2 bases not matched to a gene. The CDR3 runs 14 residues. Here the CDR3 reads CASSPSSGRYEQYF. DNA for the CDR3: TGTGCCAGCTCACCAAGTAGCGGGAGGTACGAGCAGTACTTC.

This clonotype showed up many times. The V call is TRBV12-3 or TRBV12-4, the J call TRBJ1-2, with a tentative D call TRBD1 (6 bases). Trimming removed 3 bases from V and 7 bases from J, with 15 bases in between. The CDR3 is 14 amino acids. This CDR3 is CASSFVGRGLGYTF. The CDR3 DNA follows: TGTGCCAGCAGTTTCGTCGGCAGGGGACTTGGCTACACCTTC.

The chain employs TRBV19 and TRBJ1-2; a possible D gene is TRBD1 (5 bases). Germline CDR1 LNHDA, CDR2 SQIVND (reference sequence). V gave up 9 bases and J gave up 4 bases, with 18 bases separating them. CDR3 size: 14 residues. The DNA for the CDR3 is TGTGCCAGCGCTGGGGCTTACGGCTCCTATGGCTACACCTTC. Translation gives CASAGAYGSYGYTF. Filled out from reference TRBV19 and TRBJ1-2, the complete variable domain reads DGGITQSPKYLFRKEGQNVTLSCEQNLNHDAMYWYRQDPGQGLRLIYYSQIVNDFQKGDIAEGYSVSREKKESFPLTVTSAQKNPTAFYLCASAGAYGSYGYTFGSGTRLTVV.

There are a few counts of this clonotype. This chain joins TRBV7-2 and TRBJ2-5; 7 nucleotides line up with TRBD1. Unmatched junction bases numbered 6, after V lost 6 bases and J lost 2 bases. This CDR3 comprises 14 residues. Germline CDR1 reads SGHTA; CDR2 reads FQGNSA. The CDR3 DNA is TGTGCCAGCAGGCCGGGACAGTTGCAAGAGACCCAGTACTTC. Translation: CASRPGQLQETQYF.

There are a few counts of this clonotype. The chain carries TRBV4-1 and TRBJ1-2; 7 nucleotides match TRBD1. The CDR3 is 14 amino acids. With 6 bases clipped from V and 12 bases from J, the junction kept 16 bases outside the gene matches. CDR1 is MGHRA and CDR2 is YSYEKL in the germline V gene. This CDR3 is CASSPPGQRNRDTF. The DNA of the CDR3 is TGCGCCAGCAGTCCCCCGGGACAGCGAAACAGGGACACCTTC.

The genes are TRBV7-6 and TRBJ2-2; a weak D match, TRBD2 (7 bases). CDR3 length: 15 residues. V was cut by 4 bases and J by 7 bases, with 16 bases left in between. Germline V gene sequence: CDR1 SGHVS, CDR2 FNYEAQ. CDR3 protein: CASSSGRGPSGELFF. For the CDR3, the DNA is TGTGCCAGCAGCTCTGGGCGGGGGCCCAGCGGGGAGCTGTTTTTT.

The chain has TRBV25-1 and TRBJ2-3; unclear D gene. Trimming left V 0 bases short and J 1 base short, with 8 bases between. Germline V gene sequence: CDR1 MGHDK, CDR2 SYGVNS. This CDR3 is 15 amino acids long. The CDR3 sequence is CASSEYGGGTDTQYF. The CDR3, as DNA: TGTGCCAGCAGTGAATACGGCGGAGGCACAGATACGCAGTATTTT.

The rearrangement uses TRBV29-1 and TRBJ2-7; D might be TRBD1 (5 bases). The CDR3 totals 11 residues. CDR1 is SQVTM and CDR2 is ANQGSEA in the germline V gene. Trimming stripped 4 bases from V and 6 bases from J, with 10 bases between. The CDR3 DNA sequence: TGCAGCGTTGGACAGACCCGCGAGCAGTACTTC. It yields the protein CSVGQTREQYF.

The table lists this clonotype with a few counts. The genes are TRBV4-3 and TRBJ2-2; D is unresolved. Between the trimmed V and J ends, which lost 0 bases and 0 bases, there was a span of 8 bases. The CDR3 spans 16 residues. The germline V gene encodes CDR1 LGHNA and CDR2 YSLEER. CDR3 residues: CASSQDSGSNTGELFF. The CDR3 region has the DNA TGCGCCAGCAGCCAAGATTCGGGCTCGAACACCGGGGAGCTGTTTTTT.

The rearrangement joins TRBV3-1 to TRBJ2-2; D might be TRBD2 (5 bases). The CDR3 totals 13 residues. Germline assignment: CDR1 LGHDT and CDR2 YNNKEL (reference sequence). Trimming left V 3 bases short and J 8 bases short, with 10 bases between. Here the CDR3 reads CASSQEAGGELFF. In nucleotides, the CDR3 is TGTGCCAGCAGCCAGGAGGCCGGGGGGGAGCTGTTTTTT.

A remark on this clonotype: The conserved final phenylalanine or tryptophan is absent from the CDR3, which likely points to a read error. The V and J genes are TRBV3-1 and TRBJ2-1; D is undetermined. This CDR3 spans 14 amino acids. Trimming left V 3 bases short and J 0 bases short, with 6 bases between. Germline V gene sequence: CDR1 LGHDT, CDR2 YNNKEL (reference sequence). The CDR3 DNA follows: TGTGCCAGCAGCCACAGGAGCTCCTACAATGAGCAGTTCTCC. Its translation is CASSHRSSYNEQFS.

This chain joins TRBV2 and TRBJ2-3; TRBD2 matches 9 bases. CDR1 and CDR2 (germline): SNHLY, FYNNEI. This CDR3 comprises 14 residues. Losses at the gene ends were 6 bases for V and 4 bases for J; bases not matched to a gene: 5. The DNA for the CDR3 is TGTGCCAGCAGCGTAGCGGGAGAAGCAGATACGCAGTATTTT. It codes for CASSVAGEADTQYF.

The chain joins TRBV12-3 or TRBV12-4 to TRBJ1-1; no clear D gene. The CDR3 is made up of 13 amino acids. Trimming pared 2 bases from V and 10 bases from J, leaving 14 bases between. CDR3 nucleotide sequence: TGTGCCAGCAGTTTACAACTTCACCAGGCAGCTTTCTTT. This encodes CASSLQLHQAAFF.

This clonotype was observed a handful of times. This chain links TRBV28 with TRBJ2-7, with D hard to call. The CDR3 extends over 15 amino acids. Per the germline V gene, CDR1 is MDHEN and CDR2 is SYDVKM. V lost 5 bases to trimming and J lost 4 bases, with 18 bases between them. The chain's CDR3 is CASSPLSWSMYEQYF. In nucleotides, the CDR3 is TGTGCCAGCAGTCCCCTCTCGTGGAGTATGTACGAGCAGTACTTC.

The rearrangement links TRBV11-1 to TRBJ2-7, with a possible D match to TRBD1 (7 bases). This CDR3 spans 15 amino acids. Germline V lookup: CDR1 SGHAT, CDR2 FQDESV (reference sequence). The V and J ends lost 5 bases and 0 bases respectively, with 14 bases between them. CDR3 DNA: TGTGCCAGCAGCCCGCGGGACAGACACTCCTACGAGCAGTACTTC. Encoded protein: CASSPRDRHSYEQYF.

The chain joins TRBV29-1 to TRBJ1-6; no reliable D call. The germline V and J ends were trimmed by 6 bases and 0 bases, with 18 bases remaining between them. CDR3 length equals 17 residues. Germline CDR1 is SQVTM and CDR2 is ANQGSEA. The CDR3, as DNA: TGCAGCGTCGAGGGCGGGCTCTTGAGCTCCTATAATTCACCCCTCCACTTT. Translating gives CSVEGGLLSSYNSPLHF.

This clonotype was counted between two and nine times. The gene calls are TRBV10-3 and TRBJ2-7, with 10 bases matching TRBD2. This CDR3 has 14 amino acids. The V segment lost 4 bases and the J segment 0 bases; nucleotides outside the gene matches: 0. CDR1 and CDR2 from the germline V gene are ENHRY and SYGVKD. CDR3 protein: CAISASGSSYEQYF. The DNA for the CDR3 is TGTGCCATCAGTGCTAGCGGGAGCTCCTACGAGCAGTACTTC.

This clonotype was counted only a few times. The chain carries TRBV20-1 and TRBJ1-5; D perhaps matches TRBD1 (6 bases). CDR3 length: 15 amino acids. The V gene lost 5 bases and the J gene lost 0 bases, with 14 bases spanning the gap. Per germline, CDR1 DFQATT and CDR2 SNEGSKA (reference sequence). CDR3 amino acids: CSARRGEDSNQPQHF. In DNA, the CDR3 is TGCAGTGCTCGGAGGGGGGAAGATAGCAATCAGCCCCAGCATTTT.

This clonotype was seen a handful of times. This chain uses TRBV10-3 with TRBJ2-7; 11 nucleotides line up with TRBD1. V lost 4 bases, J lost 7 bases, and 6 bases stayed unmatched. From germline, CDR1 is ENHRY and CDR2 SYGVKD. The CDR3 is made up of 14 amino acids. CDR3 coding DNA: TGTGCCATCAGTGCCGGGACAGGGGGAGGTGAGCAGTACTTC. Protein: CAISAGTGGGEQYF.

The gene calls are TRBV5-1 and TRBJ1-1, with a possible D match to TRBD1 (5 bases). V lost 4 bases and J 4 bases, leaving 17 bases between the germline ends. CDR3 size: 15 residues. Germline V gene lookup returns CDR1 SGHRS and CDR2 YFSETQ. DNA of the CDR3: TGCGCCAGCAGCCCGGACCGGGGCTGGGGCACTGAAGCTTTCTTT. Amino acids: CASSPDRGWGTEAFF. Combining the CDR3 with reference TRBV5-1 and TRBJ1-1 gives the whole variable domain KAGVTQTPRYLIKTRGQQVTLSCSPISGHRSVSWYQQTPGQGLQFLFEYFSETQRNKGNFPGRFSGRQFSNSRSEMNVSTLELGDSALYLCASSPDRGWGTEAFFGQGTRLTVV.

The rearrangement joins TRBV7-2 to TRBJ2-4; TRBD2 matches at 9 bases. V gave up 1 base and J gave up 4 bases; unmatched junction bases: 8. The CDR3 extends over 17 amino acids. Germline-derived CDR1 and CDR2 are SGHTA and FQGNSA. The CDR3: CASSLVPAGGLKNIQYF. CDR3 DNA sequence: TGTGCCAGCAGCTTAGTACCGGCGGGAGGGTTGAAAAACATTCAGTACTTC. Based on the CDR3 plus reference TRBV7-2 and TRBJ2-4, the full variable domain is GAGVSQSPSNKVTEKGKDVELRCDPISGHTALYWYRQSLGQGLEFLIYFQGNSAPDKSGLPSDRFSAERTGGSVSTLTIQRTQQEDSAVYLCASSLVPAGGLKNIQYFGAGTRLSVL.

This clonotype was seen at least ten times. The rearrangement joins TRBV7-2 to TRBJ2-5, with D possibly matching TRBD2 (5 bases). CDR1 SGHTA and CDR2 FQGNSA come from the germline V gene. CDR3 length: 15 residues. Trimming removed 1 base at V and 4 bases at J, with 13 bases between. CDR3 bases: TGTGCCAGCAGCTTAGTTAGGGCTCGGGGAGAGACCCAGTACTTC. Translated, it gives CASSLVRARGETQYF. The whole variable domain, remainder taken from reference TRBV7-2 and TRBJ2-5, is GAGVSQSPSNKVTEKGKDVELRCDPISGHTALYWYRQSLGQGLEFLIYFQGNSAPDKSGLPSDRFSAERTGGSVSTLTIQRTQQEDSAVYLCASSLVRARGETQYFGPGTRLLVL.

The chain carries TRBV9 and TRBJ2-2, with 7 bases lining up with TRBD2. The CDR3 is 17 amino acids. J lost 2 bases, V lost 0 bases, and 7 bases had no gene match. Germline V gives CDR1 SGDLS, CDR2 YYNGEE. The CDR3 loop is CASSVEGGRGNTGELFF. CDR3 nucleotides: TGTGCCAGCAGCGTAGAGGGAGGGAGGGGAAACACCGGGGAGCTGTTTTTT.